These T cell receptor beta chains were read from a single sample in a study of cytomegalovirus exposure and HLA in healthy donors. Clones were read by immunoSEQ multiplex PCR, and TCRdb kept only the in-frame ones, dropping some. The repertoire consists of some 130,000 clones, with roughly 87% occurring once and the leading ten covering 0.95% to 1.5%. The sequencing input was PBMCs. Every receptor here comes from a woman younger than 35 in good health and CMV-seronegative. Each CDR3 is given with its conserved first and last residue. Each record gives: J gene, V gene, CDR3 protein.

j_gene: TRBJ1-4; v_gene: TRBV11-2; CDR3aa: CASSLGAQGAREKLFF
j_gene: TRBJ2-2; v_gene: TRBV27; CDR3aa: CASSLTGSNTGELFF
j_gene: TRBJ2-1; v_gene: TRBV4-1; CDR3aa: CASSQGEEYGGGRRNEQFF
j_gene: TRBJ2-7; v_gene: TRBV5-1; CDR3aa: CASSLSGTGFPEQYF
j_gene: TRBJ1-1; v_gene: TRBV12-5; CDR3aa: CASGLVRPRENTEAFF
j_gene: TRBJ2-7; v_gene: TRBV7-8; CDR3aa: CASSPRARVGEQYF
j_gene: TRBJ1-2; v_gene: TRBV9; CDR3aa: CASNSFYGYTF
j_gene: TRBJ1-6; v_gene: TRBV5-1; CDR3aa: CASSLGQGAQNSPLHF
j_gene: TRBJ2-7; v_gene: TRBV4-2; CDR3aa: CASSQDRFSYEQYF
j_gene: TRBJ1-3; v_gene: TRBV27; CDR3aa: CASSFRGALGGNTIYF
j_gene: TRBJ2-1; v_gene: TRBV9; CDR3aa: CASSVWGSGGLIHEQFF
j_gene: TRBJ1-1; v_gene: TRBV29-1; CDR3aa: CSVEISPVGLEAFF
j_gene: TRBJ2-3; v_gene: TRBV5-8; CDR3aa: CASSLAIGDTQYF
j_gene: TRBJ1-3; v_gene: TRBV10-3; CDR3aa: CAIRPRDRGGNTIYF
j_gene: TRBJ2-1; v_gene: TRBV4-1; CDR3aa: CASTRGGLSSYNEQFF
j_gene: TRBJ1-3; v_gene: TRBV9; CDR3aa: CASSVAGSGNTIYF
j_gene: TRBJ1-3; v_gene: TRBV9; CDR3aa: CASSVQGFGNTIYF
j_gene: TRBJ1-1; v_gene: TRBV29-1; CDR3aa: CSAKSTVWDRGTEAFF
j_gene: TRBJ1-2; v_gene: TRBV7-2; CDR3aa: CASSTGTGYNYGYTF
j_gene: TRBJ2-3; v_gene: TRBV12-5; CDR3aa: CASGLRLAGGTQYF
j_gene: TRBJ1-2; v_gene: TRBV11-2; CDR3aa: CASSWAGDGYTF
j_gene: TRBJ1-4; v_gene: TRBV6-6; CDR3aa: CASSTEWEKLFF
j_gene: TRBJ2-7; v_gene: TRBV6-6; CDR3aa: CASSYSVLPNYEQYF